A selection of T cell receptor beta chains follows, all from one sample in a study of blood T cell repertoires in COVID-19. Data came from immunoSEQ multiplex PCR; TCRdb stores just in-frame clones and leaves some out. In the table there are 250,000 to 350,000 clones, around 81% of which are singletons. Sequencing input: peripheral blood. All receptors derive from a woman aged 50 to 60 with active or convalescent COVID-19. Each CDR3 is given with its conserved first and last residue. The D gene is left open where the match is weak. Some rows have no size entry. The others give once, few or many, or a class for an expanded clone.

14	-	TRBV3-1/TRBV3-2	TRBJ2-5	-	TGTGCCAGCAGCTCTATCCCCGACTTTGGGACCCAGTACTTC	CASSSIPDFGTQYF
15	-	TRBV13	TRBJ2-3	-	TGTGCCAGCAGCTTAGTTTCGGGTAGCACAGATACGCAGTATTTT	CASSLVSGSTDTQYF
15	-	TRBV6-5	TRBJ1-1	-	TGTGCCAGCAGTTACTCGAGTCCCAGGGGCACTGAAGCTTTCTTT	CASSYSSPRGTEAFF
15	TRBD2	TRBV20-1	TRBJ2-1	-	TGCAGTGCTAGTGCACTAGCGGGAGGGGACAATGAGCAGTTCTTC	CSASALAGGDNEQFF
13	-	TRBV28	TRBJ2-5	-	TGTGCCAGCAGTTTGGGCCATCGAGAGACCCAGTACTTC	CASSLGHRETQYF
16	TRBD1	TRBV9	TRBJ1-5	-	TGTGCCAGCAGCGCCGGGACAGCTATGAATGGGCAGCCCCAGCATTTT	CASSAGTAMNGQPQHF
14	-	TRBV19	TRBJ2-3	-	TGTGCCAGTAGACCAGTTGGGGGCAGGGATACGCAGTATTTT	CASRPVGGRDTQYF
15	TRBD1	TRBV5-1	TRBJ2-5	-	TGCGCCAGCAGCTTCCTAGGGACAGCTGAAGAGACCCAGTACTTC	CASSFLGTAEETQYF
14	TRBD1	TRBV2	TRBJ2-7	-	TGTGCCAGCAGTGAACGACAGGGGTTCTCCGAGCAGTACTTC	CASSERQGFSEQYF
17	TRBD2	TRBV7-9	TRBJ2-3	medium-sized	TGTGCCAGCAGCTTAAGGACTAGCGGGAGGAGCACAGATACGCAGTATTTT	CASSLRTSGRSTDTQYF
14	-	TRBV18	TRBJ1-5	-	TGTGCCAGCTCACCGACAGGCCTAAATCAGCCCCAGCATTTT	CASSPTGLNQPQHF
11	-	TRBV19	TRBJ1-2	-	TGTGCCTTAGCGGACTCTTATGGCTACACCTTC	CALADSYGYTF
16	-	TRBV6-5	TRBJ1-3	-	TGTGCCAGCAGTTACTGGGACACGTTCTCTGGAAACACCATATATTTT	CASSYWDTFSGNTIYF
19	TRBD1	TRBV7-8	TRBJ2-1	-	TGTGCCAGCAGCTTGGGACAGGGTAGAGTCGGGTGGTCCTACAATGAGCAGTTCTTC	CASSLGQGRVGWSYNEQFF
16	TRBD2	TRBV19	TRBJ2-5	-	TGTGCCAGTAGTGTCCGTCGGGACTACGACCAAGAGACCCAGTACTTC	CASSVRRDYDQETQYF
15	-	TRBV27	TRBJ2-1	once	TGTGCCAGCAGTTTATCGGGGACAATAAGGGATGAGCAGTTCTTC	CASSLSGTIRDEQFF
15	-	TRBV5-1	TRBJ2-3	-	TGCGCCAGCAGCTTGATGACTAGGTACACAGATACGCAGTATTTT	CASSLMTRYTDTQYF
16	-	TRBV5-4	TRBJ1-2	-	TGTGCCAGCAGCTTGTTGTATCCAGGGGCTGGCTATGGCTACACCTTC	CASSLLYPGAGYGYTF